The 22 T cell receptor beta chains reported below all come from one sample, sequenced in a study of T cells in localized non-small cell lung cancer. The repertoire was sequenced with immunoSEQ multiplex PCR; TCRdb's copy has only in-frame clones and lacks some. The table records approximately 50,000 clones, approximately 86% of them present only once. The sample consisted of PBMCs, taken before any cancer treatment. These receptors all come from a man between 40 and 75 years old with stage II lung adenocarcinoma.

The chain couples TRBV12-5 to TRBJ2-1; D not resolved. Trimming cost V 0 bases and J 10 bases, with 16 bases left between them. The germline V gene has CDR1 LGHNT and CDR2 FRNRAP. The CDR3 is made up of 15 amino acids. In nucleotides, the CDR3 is TGTGCTAGTGGTTTGGTACTTCTAGACCCGACGGAGCAGTTCTTC. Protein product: CASGLVLLDPTEQFF.

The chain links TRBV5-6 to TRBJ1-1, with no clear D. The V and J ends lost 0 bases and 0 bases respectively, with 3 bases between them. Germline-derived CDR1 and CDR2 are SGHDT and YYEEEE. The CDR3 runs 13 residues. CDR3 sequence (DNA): TGTGCCAGCAGCTTGGGGATGAACACTGAAGCTTTCTTT. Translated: CASSLGMNTEAFF.

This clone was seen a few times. In nucleotides, the CDR3 is TGTGCCAGTATCCTGAACACTGAAGCTTTCTTT. It codes for CASILNTEAFF. The gene calls are TRBV19 and TRBJ1-1, with D unclear. CDR1 is LNHDA, CDR2 SQIVND, per germline (reference sequence). Trimming left V 7 bases short and J 0 bases short, with 3 bases between. The CDR3 length is 11 residues.

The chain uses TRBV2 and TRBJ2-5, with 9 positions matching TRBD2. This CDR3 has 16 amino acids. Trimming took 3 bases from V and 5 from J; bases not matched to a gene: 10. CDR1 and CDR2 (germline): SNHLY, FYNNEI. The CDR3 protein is CASSDPGGGAGETQYF. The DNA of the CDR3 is TGTGCCAGCAGTGACCCCGGCGGGGGGGCGGGGGAGACCCAGTACTTC.

The CDR3 loop reads CASSLRASQGPETQYF. The CDR3 region has the DNA TGTGCCAGCAGCTTAAGGGCTTCCCAGGGTCCAGAGACCCAGTACTTC. This sequence joins TRBV7-3 and TRBJ2-5; possible D gene TRBD1, 5 bases. The CDR3 has 16 residues. V was pared by 1 base and J by 4 bases, with 16 bases between. Germline V lookup: CDR1 SGHTA, CDR2 FQGTGA.

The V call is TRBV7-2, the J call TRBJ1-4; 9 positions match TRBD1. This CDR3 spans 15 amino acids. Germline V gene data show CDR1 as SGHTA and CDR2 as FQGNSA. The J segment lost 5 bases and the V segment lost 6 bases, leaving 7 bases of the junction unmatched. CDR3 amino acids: CASSLQGAPNEKLFF. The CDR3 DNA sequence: TGTGCCAGCAGTCTACAGGGGGCCCCCAATGAAAAACTGTTTTTT.

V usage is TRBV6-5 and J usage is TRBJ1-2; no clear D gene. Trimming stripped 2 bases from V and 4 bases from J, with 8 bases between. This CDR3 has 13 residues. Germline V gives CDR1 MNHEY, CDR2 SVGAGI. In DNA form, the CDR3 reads TGTGCCAGCAGTTACGGGCAGCTCTATGGCTACACCTTC. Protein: CASSYGQLYGYTF.

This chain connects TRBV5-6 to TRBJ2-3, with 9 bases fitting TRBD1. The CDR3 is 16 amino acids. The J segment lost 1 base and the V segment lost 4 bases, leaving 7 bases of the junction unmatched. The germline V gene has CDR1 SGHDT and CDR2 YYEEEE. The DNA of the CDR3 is TGTGCCAGCAGCCACAGGGGGCCTACGGGCACAGATACGCAGTATTTT. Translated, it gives CASSHRGPTGTDTQYF.

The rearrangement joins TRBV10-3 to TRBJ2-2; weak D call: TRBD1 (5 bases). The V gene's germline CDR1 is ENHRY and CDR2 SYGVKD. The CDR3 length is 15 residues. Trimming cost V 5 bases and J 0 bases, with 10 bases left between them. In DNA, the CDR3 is TGTGCCATCAGTTCACAGGCCGCGAACACCGGGGAGCTGTTTTTT. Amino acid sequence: CAISSQAANTGELFF.

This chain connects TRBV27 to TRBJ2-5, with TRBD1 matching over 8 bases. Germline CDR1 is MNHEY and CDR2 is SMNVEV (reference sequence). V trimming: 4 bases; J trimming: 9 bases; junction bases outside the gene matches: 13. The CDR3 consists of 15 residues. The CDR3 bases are TGTGCCAGCAGTTCCGAACAGGGGGACCTCAGGGCCCAGTACTTC. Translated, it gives CASSSEQGDLRAQYF.

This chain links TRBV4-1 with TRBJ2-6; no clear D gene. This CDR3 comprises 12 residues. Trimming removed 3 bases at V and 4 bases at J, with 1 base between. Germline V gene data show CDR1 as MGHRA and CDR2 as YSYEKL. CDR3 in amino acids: CASSQGANVLTF. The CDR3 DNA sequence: TGCGCCAGCAGCCAGGGGGCCAACGTCCTGACTTTC.

CDR3 sequence (DNA): TGTGCCAGCAGCTTGGGAGGGAACGAGCAGTACGTC. This translates into CASSLGGNEQYV. The chain combines TRBV13 with TRBJ2-7; 7 nucleotides match TRBD2. Germline assignment: CDR1 PRHDT and CDR2 FYEKMQ (reference sequence). The CDR3 is 12 amino acids. V was pared by 3 bases and J by 5 bases, with 1 base of the junction left unmatched.

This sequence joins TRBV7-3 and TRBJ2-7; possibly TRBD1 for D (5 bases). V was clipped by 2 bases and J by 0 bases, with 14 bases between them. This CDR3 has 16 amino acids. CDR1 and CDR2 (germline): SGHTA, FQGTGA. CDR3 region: CASSLSMTVSSYEQYF. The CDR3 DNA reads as TGTGCCAGCAGCTTATCGATGACAGTTTCCTCCTACGAGCAGTACTTC.

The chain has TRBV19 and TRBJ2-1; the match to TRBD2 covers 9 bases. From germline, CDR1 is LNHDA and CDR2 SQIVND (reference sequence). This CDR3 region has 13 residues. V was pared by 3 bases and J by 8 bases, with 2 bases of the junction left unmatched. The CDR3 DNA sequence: TGTGCCAGTAGTATCGGGACTAGCTATGAGCAGTTCTTC. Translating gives CASSIGTSYEQFF.

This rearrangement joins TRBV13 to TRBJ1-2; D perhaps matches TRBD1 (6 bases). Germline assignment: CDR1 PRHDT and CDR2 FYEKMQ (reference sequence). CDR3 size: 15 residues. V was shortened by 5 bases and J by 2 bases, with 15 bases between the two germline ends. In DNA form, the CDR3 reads TGTGCCAGCAGCATTCAAGCCGGACAGAACTATGGCTACACCTTC. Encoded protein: CASSIQAGQNYGYTF.

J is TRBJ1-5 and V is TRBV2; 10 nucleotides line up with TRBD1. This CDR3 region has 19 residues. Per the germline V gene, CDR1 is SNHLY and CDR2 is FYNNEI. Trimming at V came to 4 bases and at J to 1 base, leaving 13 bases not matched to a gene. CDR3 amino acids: CASSVDPGQGFGSNQPQHF. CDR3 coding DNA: TGTGCCAGCAGTGTCGACCCGGGACAGGGGTTTGGAAGCAATCAGCCCCAGCATTTT.

CDR3 sequence: CASRDLRGGNEKLFF. DNA for the CDR3: TGTGCCAGCAGAGACCTCCGGGGAGGTAATGAAAAACTGTTTTTT. V gene TRBV9 combines with J gene TRBJ1-4; D gene unclear. CDR3 size: 15 residues. With 5 bases removed from V and 4 bases from J, the gap between germline ends came to 15 bases. Per the germline V gene, CDR1 is SGDLS and CDR2 is YYNGEE.

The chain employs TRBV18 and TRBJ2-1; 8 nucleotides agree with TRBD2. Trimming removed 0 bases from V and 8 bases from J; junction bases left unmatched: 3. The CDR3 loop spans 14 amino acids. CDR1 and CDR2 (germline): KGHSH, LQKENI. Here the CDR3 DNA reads TGTGCCAGCTCACCACCGGCGGGGGGCGATGAGCAGTTCTTC. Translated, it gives CASSPPAGGDEQFF.

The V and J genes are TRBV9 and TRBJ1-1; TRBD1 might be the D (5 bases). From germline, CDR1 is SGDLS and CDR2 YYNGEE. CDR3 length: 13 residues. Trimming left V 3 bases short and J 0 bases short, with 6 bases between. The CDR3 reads CASSGQMNTEAFF. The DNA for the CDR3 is TGTGCCAGCAGCGGACAGATGAACACTGAAGCTTTCTTT.

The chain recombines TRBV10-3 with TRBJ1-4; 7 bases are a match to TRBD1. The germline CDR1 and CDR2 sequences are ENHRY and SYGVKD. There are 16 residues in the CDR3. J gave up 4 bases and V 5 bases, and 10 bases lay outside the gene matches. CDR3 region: CAISRSSGQLNEKLFF. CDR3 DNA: TGTGCCATCAGTAGAAGCTCGGGACAGCTTAATGAAAAACTGTTTTTT.

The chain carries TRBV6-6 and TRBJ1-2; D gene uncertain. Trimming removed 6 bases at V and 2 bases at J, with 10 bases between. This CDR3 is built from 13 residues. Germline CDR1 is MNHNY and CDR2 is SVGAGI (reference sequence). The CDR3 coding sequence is TGTGCCAGCAGCCCCACTATCAACTATGGCTACACCTTC. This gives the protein CASSPTINYGYTF.

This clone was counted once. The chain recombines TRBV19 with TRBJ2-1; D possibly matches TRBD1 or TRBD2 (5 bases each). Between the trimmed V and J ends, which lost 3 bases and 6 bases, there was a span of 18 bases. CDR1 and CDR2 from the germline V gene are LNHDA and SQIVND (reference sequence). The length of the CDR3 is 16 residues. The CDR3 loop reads CASSISVTLGGNEQFF. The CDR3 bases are TGTGCCAGTAGTATTTCTGTCACACTTGGGGGCAATGAGCAGTTCTTC.